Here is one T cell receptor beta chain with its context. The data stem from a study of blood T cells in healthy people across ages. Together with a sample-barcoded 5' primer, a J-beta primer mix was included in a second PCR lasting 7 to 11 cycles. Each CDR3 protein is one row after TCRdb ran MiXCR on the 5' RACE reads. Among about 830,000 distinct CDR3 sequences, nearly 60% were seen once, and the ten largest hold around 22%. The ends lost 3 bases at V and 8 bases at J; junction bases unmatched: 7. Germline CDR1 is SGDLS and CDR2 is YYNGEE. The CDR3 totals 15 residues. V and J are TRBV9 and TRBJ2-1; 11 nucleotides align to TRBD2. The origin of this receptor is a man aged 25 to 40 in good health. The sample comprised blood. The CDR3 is CASSATSGRFYEQFF. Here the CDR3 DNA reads TGTGCCAGCAGCGCTACTAGCGGGAGATTCTATGAGCAGTTCTTC.